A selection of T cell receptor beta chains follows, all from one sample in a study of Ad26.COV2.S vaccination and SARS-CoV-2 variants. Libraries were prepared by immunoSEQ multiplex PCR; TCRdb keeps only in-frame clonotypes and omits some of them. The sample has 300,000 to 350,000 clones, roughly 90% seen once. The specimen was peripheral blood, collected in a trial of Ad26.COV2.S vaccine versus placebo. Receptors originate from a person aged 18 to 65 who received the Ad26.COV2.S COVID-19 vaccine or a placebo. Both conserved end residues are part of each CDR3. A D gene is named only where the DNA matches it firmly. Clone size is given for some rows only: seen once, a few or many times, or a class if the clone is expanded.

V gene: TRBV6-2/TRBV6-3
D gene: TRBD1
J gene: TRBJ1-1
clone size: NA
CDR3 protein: CASSYGRTGGTEAFF
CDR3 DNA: TGTGCCAGCAGTTACGGCCGGACAGGGGGCACTGAAGCTTTCTTT

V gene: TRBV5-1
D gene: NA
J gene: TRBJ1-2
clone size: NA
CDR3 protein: CASSLSYLGGGGYGYTF
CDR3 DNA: TGCGCCAGCAGCTTGTCATATCTTGGAGGGGGTGGCTATGGCTACACCTTC

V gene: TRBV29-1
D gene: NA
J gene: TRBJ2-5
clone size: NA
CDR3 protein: CSVYGVAGPETQYF
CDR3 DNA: TGCAGCGTTTATGGAGTGGCCGGGCCCGAGACCCAGTACTTC

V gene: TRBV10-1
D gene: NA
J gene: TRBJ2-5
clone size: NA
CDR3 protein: CASSRQLQETQYF
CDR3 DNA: TGCGCCAGCAGTAGACAGCTCCAAGAGACCCAGTACTTC

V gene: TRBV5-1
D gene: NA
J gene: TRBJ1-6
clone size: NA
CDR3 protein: CASSQGTFTNSPLHF
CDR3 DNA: TGCGCCAGCAGTCAAGGGACATTCACGAATTCACCCCTCCACTTT

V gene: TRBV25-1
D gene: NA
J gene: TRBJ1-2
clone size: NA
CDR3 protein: CASSPTGEYGYTF
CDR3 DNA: TGTGCCAGCAGCCCGACAGGCGAGTATGGCTACACCTTC

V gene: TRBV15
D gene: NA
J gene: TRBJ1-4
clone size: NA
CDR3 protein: CATSRVREDLTNEKLFF
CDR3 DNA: TGTGCCACCAGCAGAGTGAGGGAGGATCTAACTAATGAAAAACTGTTTTTT

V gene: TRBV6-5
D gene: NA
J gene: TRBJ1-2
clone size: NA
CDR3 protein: CASSYSPGPVGGYTF
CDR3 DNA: TGTGCCAGCAGTTACTCGCCGGGGCCGGTGGGAGGCTACACCTTC

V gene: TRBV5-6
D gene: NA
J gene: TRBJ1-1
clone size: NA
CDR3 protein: CASSLRTGLNTEAFF
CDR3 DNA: TGTGCCAGCAGCTTGCGAACAGGATTGAACACTGAAGCTTTCTTT

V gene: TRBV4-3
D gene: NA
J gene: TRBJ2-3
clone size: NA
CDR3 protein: CASSQGSQDTQYF
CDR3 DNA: TGCGCCAGCAGCCAAGGGTCCCAAGATACGCAGTATTTT

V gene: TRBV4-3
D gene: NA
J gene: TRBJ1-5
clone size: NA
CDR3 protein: CASSQDVYQPQHF
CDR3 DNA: TGCGCCAGCAGCCAAGATGTTTATCAGCCCCAGCATTTT

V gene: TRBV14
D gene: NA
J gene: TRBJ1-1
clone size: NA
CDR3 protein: CASSRLGGAEAFF
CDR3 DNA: TGTGCCAGCAGCCGTCTGGGAGGCGCTGAAGCTTTCTTT

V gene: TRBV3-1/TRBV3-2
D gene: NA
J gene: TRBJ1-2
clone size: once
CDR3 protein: CASSQMGNYGYTF
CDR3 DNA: TGTGCCAGCAGCCAAATGGGGAACTATGGCTACACCTTC

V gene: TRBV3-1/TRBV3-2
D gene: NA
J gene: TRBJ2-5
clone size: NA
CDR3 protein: CASSQGGWETQYF
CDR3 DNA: TGTGCCAGCAGCCAAGGAGGGTGGGAGACCCAGTACTTC

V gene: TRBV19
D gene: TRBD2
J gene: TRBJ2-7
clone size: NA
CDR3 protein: CASSQGRGYEQYF
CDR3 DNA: TGTGCCAGTAGTCAAGGGAGGGGCTACGAGCAGTACTTC

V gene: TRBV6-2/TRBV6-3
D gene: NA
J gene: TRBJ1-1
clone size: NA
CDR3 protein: CASSYMIGNTEAFF
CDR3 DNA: TGTGCCAGCAGTTACATGATTGGGAACACTGAAGCTTTCTTT

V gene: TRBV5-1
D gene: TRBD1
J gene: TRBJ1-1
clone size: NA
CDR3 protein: CASSSGQSNTEAFF
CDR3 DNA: TGCGCCAGCAGCTCGGGACAGTCGAACACTGAAGCTTTCTTT

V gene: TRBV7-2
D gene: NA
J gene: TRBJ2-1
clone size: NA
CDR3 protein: CASSSPAREQFF
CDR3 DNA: TGTGCCAGCAGCTCCCCAGCTCGTGAGCAGTTCTTC

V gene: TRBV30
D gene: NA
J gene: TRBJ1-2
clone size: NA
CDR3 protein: CAWSLSQAGGYTF
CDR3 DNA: TGTGCCTGGAGTCTTTCCCAAGCAGGAGGCTACACCTTC

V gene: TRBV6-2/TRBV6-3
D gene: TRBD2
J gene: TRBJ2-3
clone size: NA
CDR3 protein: CASSSIAGNTDTQYF
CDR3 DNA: TGTGCCAGCAGTTCCATAGCGGGAAACACAGATACGCAGTATTTT

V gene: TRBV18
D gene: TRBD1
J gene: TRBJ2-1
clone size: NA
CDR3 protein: CASSPGQSYEQFF
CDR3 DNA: TGTGCCAGCTCACCGGGACAGTCGTATGAGCAGTTCTTC

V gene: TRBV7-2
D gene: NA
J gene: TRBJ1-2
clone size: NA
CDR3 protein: CASSPKLGVYGYTF
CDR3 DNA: TGTGCCAGCAGCCCCAAGCTCGGGGTCTATGGCTACACCTTC

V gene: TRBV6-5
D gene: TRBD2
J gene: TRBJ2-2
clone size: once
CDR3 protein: CASRRRREGTGELFF
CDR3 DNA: TGTGCCAGCAGGCGTCGGAGGGAGGGCACCGGGGAGCTGTTTTTT

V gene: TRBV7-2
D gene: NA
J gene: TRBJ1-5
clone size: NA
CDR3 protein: CASSFASSSNQPQHF
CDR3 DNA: TGTGCCAGCAGCTTCGCGAGTTCAAGCAATCAGCCCCAGCATTTT

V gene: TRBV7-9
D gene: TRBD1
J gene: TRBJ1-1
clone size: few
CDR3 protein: CASSLGQGYTEAFF
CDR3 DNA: TGTGCCAGCAGCTTAGGACAGGGTTACACTGAAGCTTTCTTT

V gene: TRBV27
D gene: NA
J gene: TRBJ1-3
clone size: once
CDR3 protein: CASSRIGILDTIYF
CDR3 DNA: TGTGCCAGCAGTCGAATTGGAATTTTAGACACCATATATTTT

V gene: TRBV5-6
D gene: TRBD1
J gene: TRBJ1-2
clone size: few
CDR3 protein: CASSLVTGFNGYTF
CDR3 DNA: TGTGCCAGCAGCTTGGTGACAGGGTTCAATGGCTACACCTTC

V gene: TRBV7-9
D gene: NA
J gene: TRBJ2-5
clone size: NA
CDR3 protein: CASSFGGGGRETQYF
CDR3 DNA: TGTGCCAGCAGCTTTGGCGGGGGCGGTCGAGAGACCCAGTACTTC

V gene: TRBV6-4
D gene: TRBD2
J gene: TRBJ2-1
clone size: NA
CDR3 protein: CASSGLAGGPNEQFF
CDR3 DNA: TGTGCCAGCAGTGGACTAGCGGGGGGGCCTAATGAGCAGTTCTTC

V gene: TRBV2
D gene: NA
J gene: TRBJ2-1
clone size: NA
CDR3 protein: CASSRSRNEQFF
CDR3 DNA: TGTGCCAGCAGCCGTAGCAGAAATGAGCAGTTCTTC

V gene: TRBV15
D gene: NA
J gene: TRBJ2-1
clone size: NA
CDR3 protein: CATSHRLPSSYNEQFF
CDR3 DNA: TGTGCCACCAGCCACAGACTTCCAAGCTCCTACAATGAGCAGTTCTTC

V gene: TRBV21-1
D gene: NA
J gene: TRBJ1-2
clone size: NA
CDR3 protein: CASTLTSYGYTF
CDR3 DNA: TGTGCCAGCACGCTGACGTCCTATGGCTACACCTTC

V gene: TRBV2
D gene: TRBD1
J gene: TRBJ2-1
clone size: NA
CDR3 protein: CASSVGQADEQFF
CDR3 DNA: TGTGCCAGCAGTGTTGGACAGGCGGATGAGCAGTTCTTC

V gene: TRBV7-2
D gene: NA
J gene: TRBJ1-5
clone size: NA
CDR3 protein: CASSFGSAGAGGNQPQHF
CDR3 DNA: TGTGCCAGCAGCTTTGGTTCGGCAGGGGCCGGGGGCAATCAGCCCCAGCATTTT

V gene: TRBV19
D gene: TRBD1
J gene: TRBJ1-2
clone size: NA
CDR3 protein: CASNADRGYTF
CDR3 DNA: TGTGCCAGTAATGCGGACAGGGGCTACACCTTC